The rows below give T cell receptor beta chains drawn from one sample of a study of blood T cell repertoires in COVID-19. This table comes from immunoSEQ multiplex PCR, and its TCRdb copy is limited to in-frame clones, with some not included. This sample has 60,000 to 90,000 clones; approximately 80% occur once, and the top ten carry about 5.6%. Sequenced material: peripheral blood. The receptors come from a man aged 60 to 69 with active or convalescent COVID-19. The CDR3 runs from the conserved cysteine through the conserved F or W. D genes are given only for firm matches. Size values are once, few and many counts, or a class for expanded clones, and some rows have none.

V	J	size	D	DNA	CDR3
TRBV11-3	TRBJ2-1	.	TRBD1	TGTGCCAGCAGCCCTAGTGGGACAGGGCCATACAATGAGCAGTTCTTC	CASSPSGTGPYNEQFF
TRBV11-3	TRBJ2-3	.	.	TGTGCCAGCAGGCAGAGAGGGTATCTCGCGTATTTT	CASRQRGYLAYF
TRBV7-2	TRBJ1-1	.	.	TGTGCCAGCAGCTTAGGGTGGGCGGGTAACACTGAAGCTTTCTTT	CASSLGWAGNTEAFF
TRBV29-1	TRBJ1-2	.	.	TGCAGCGTTGAAGATCTAGCTAACTATGGCTACACCTTC	CSVEDLANYGYTF
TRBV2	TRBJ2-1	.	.	TGTGCCAGCAGTGTGCCAAGGGGAAATGAGCAGTTCTTC	CASSVPRGNEQFF
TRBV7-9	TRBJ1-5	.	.	TGTGCCAGCAGCCCAGCGGGAAGCAATCAGCCCCAGCATTTT	CASSPAGSNQPQHF
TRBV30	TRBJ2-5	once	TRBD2	TGTGCCTGGAGTAGCGGGGGAACACAAGAGACCCAGTACTTC	CAWSSGGTQETQYF
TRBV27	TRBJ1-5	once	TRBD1	TGTGCCAGCAGCAGGGACAGGACCCCCAATCAGCCCCAGCATTTT	CASSRDRTPNQPQHF
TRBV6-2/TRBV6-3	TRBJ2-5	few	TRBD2	TGTGCCAGCAGTTACTCTGCGGGGGGCGTCCAAGAGACCCAGTACTTC	CASSYSAGGVQETQYF
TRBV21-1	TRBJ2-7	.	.	TGTGCCAGCAGCCGCGACAGGGAGGACGAGCAGTACTTC	CASSRDREDEQYF
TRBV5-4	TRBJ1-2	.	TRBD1	TGTGCCAGCAGCTTGAGGGACAGGGGGTCGACTGGCTACACCTTC	CASSLRDRGSTGYTF
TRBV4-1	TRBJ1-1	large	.	TGCGCCAGCAGCCAACGGAACACTGAAGCTTTCTTT	CASSQRNTEAFF
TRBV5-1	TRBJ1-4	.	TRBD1	TGCGCCAGCAGCGGCGGGACAGGCGGTGAAAAACTGTTTTTT	CASSGGTGGEKLFF
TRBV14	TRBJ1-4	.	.	TGTGCCAGCAGCCAAGGGGAGGCTGAAAAACTGTTTTTT	CASSQGEAEKLFF
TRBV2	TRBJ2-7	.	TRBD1	TGTGCCAGCAATGGACAGGGATTCTCCTACGAGCAGTACTTC	CASNGQGFSYEQYF
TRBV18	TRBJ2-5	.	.	TGTGCCAGCTCACCCGGCAGACAGTACCAAGAGACCCAGTACTTC	CASSPGRQYQETQYF
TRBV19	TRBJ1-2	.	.	TGTGCCAGTAGCCCCCGGGGGGGCGTATATGGCTACACCTTC	CASSPRGGVYGYTF
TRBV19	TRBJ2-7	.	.	TGTGCCAGTAACCCCTCACAGGTTTTCGAGCAGTACTTC	CASNPSQVFEQYF
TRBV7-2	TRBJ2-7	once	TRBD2	TGTGCCAGCAGCTTAGCAGTCGGTAGCGGGGGCTCCTACGAGCAGTACTTC	CASSLAVGSGGSYEQYF
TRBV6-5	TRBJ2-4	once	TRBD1	TGTGCCAGCAGCCAAGTCCGGGACAGCAGACAGTACTTC	CASSQVRDSRQYF
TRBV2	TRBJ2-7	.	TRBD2	TGTGCCAGCAGTGATCACGGGGGGACGTACGAGCAGTACTTC	CASSDHGGTYEQYF
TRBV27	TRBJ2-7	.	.	TGTGCCAGCAGCCCAACAGGGGGGGGCGAGCAGTACTTC	CASSPTGGGEQYF
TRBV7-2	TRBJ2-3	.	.	TGTGCCAGCAGCTTAGCCTACACAGATACGCAGTATTTT	CASSLAYTDTQYF
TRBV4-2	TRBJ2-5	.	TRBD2	TGTGCCAGCAGCCAAGTCCTGGGGCGGGGACTAGCGGGGGGGCCCTCCGAGACCCAGTACTTC	CASSQVLGRGLAGGPSETQYF
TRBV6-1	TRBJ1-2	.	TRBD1	TGTGCCAGCAGTGCCACAGGGGTGGGTTCTATTGGTGGCTACACCTTC	CASSATGVGSIGGYTF
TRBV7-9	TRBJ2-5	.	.	TGTGCCAGCAGCGGACAGACGGGGACCCAGTACTTC	CASSGQTGTQYF
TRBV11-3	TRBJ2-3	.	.	TGTGCCAGCAGCTCCACTAGGGCGGATACGCAGTATTTT	CASSSTRADTQYF
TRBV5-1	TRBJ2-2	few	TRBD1	TGCGCCAGCAGCTTGGCGGGGACAGGGGGCCCCGGGGAGCTGTTTTTT	CASSLAGTGGPGELFF
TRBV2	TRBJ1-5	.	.	TGTGCCAGCAGTGAAATCAGGCGCAATCAGCCCCAGCATTTT	CASSEIRRNQPQHF